Listed here is a single T cell receptor (beta chain). The target antigen is unknown. This specimen comes from a study of cytomegalovirus exposure and HLA in healthy donors. Findings and caveats of the study: Some highly shared sequence variants likely arose as a pipeline artifact. 87-base-pair reads could not separate some V segments, including TRBV6-2 and TRBV6-3. Across donors, presence/absence analyses took sequencing depth to be roughly uniform.

Amplification used 60 Vbeta primers and 13 Jbeta primers. Libraries were prepared by immunoSEQ multiplex PCR; TCRdb keeps only in-frame clonotypes and omits some of them. The repertoire holds 150,000 to 200,000 clones, with more than 75% as singletons. This CDR3 has 16 amino acids. The V gene's germline CDR1 is SGHTA and CDR2 FQGNSA. Trimming removed 5 bases from V and 3 bases from J, with 14 bases in between. Sequences were obtained from PBMCs. The source is a man younger than 35 in good health and CMV-seropositive. The V gene is TRBV7-2, the J gene TRBJ1-6; a possible D gene is TRBD1 (5 bases). The CDR3 region has the DNA TGTGCCAGCAGCCCCGCGGGGGGTATCTATAATTCACCCCTCCACTTT. Residues: CASSPAGGIYNSPLHF.